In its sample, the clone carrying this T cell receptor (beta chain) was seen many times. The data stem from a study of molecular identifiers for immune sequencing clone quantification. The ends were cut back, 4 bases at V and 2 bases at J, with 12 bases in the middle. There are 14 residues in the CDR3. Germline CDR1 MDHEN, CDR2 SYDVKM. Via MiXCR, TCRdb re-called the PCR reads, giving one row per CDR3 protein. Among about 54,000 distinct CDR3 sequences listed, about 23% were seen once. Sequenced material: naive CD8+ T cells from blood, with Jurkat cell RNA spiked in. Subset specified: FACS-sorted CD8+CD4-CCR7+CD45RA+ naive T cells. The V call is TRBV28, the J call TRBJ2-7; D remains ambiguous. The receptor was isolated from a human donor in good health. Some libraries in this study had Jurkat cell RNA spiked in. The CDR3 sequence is CASSSRLSAYEQYF. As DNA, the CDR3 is TGTGCCAGCAGTTCCCGACTCAGTGCCTACGAGCAGTACTTC.